This T cell receptor beta chain appears in the sequencing data of a study of PD-1 blockade in classical Hodgkin lymphoma. Study-wide background: Administration of nivolumab to patients was at 3 mg/kg intravenously every 2 weeks.

CDR3 size: 15 residues. The germline V gene encodes CDR1 SGHTA and CDR2 FQGNSA. Trimming removed 0 bases from V and 5 bases from J, with 11 bases in between. Assay used: immunoSEQ multiplex PCR; TCRdb lists only in-frame clones, some missing. In the table there are around 17,000 clones, 85% of which are singletons. Concerning this clone itself: Its antigen is still unknown.

General observations from the study: Exclusion covered patients beginning nivolumab under 1 year post-ASCT. CD4+ TCR diversity rose significantly by C4D1, and CD8+ TCR diversity did not. Complete responders matched newly diagnosed patients in baseline diversity.

Following autologous stem cell transplantation, relapse occurred in every patient, and exposure to brentuximab vedotin varied. Thawed PBMCs were the source of CD4+ T cells, purified by magnetic negative selection. This sample comprised CD4+ T cells from blood, obtained at baseline. This clonotype was obtained from a human donor with classical Hodgkin lymphoma. This chain links TRBV7-2 with TRBJ2-1, with D perhaps matching TRBD2 (6 bases). CDR3 amino acids: CASSLAGLSNNEQFF. DNA of the CDR3: TGTGCCAGCAGCTTAGCCGGACTAAGTAACAATGAGCAGTTCTTC.